Listed below are T cell receptor beta chains from one sample, sequenced in a study of blood T cell repertoires in COVID-19. Produced via immunoSEQ multiplex PCR; TCRdb's table is partial and in-frame only. This table has 70,000 to 85,000 clones, around 86% appearing once. Sequenced material: peripheral blood. All receptors come from a woman aged 55-70 years with acute or convalescent COVID-19. Both conserved end residues are part of each CDR3. D genes are given only for firm matches. Size values are once, few and many counts, or a class for expanded clones, and some rows have none.

-,TRBV12-3/TRBV12-4,TRBJ1-6,-,TGTGCCAGCAGTTTAGAGGGGCGTTCACCCCTCCACTTT,CASSLEGRSPLHF
-,TRBV7-2,TRBJ2-1,-,TGTGCCAGCAGCTTATTTTTGGGAGACAATGAGCAGTTCTTC,CASSLFLGDNEQFF
-,TRBV5-6,TRBJ2-1,-,TGTGCCAGCAGCTTGAACTGGGGCGAACGCAATGAGCAGTTCTTC,CASSLNWGERNEQFF
-,TRBV28,TRBJ1-5,-,TGTGCCAGCAGTTTAGGGGCCCGTAGTCAGCCCCAGCATTTT,CASSLGARSQPQHF
once,TRBV2,TRBJ2-7,-,TGTGCCAGCAGGGGGGCGGGAGCGACCTACGAGCAGTACTTC,CASRGAGATYEQYF
-,TRBV12-3/TRBV12-4,TRBJ2-5,-,TGTGCCAGCAGCGTCGTACAGGGTAGGGAGTACTTC,CASSVVQGREYF
-,TRBV12-3/TRBV12-4,TRBJ2-5,-,TGTGCCAGCAGTAGGGGGGGTCGCGAGACCCAGTACTTC,CASSRGGRETQYF
-,TRBV11-3,TRBJ2-1,-,TGTGCCAGCAGCTTAGATATCGGCAGCGAGAGCTCCTACAATGAGCAGTTCTTC,CASSLDIGSESSYNEQFF
once,TRBV3-1/TRBV3-2,TRBJ2-7,-,TGTGCCAGCAGCCTCGGACTGGGTGAGCAGTACTTC,CASSLGLGEQYF
-,TRBV5-1,TRBJ2-7,-,TGCGCCAGCAGCTTACGGGGCTACGAGCAGTACTTC,CASSLRGYEQYF
-,TRBV28,TRBJ1-4,-,TGTGCCAGCAGTTTGGACAGTGCATTTGAAAAACTGTTTTTT,CASSLDSAFEKLFF
-,TRBV19,TRBJ2-3,-,TGTGCCAGTAGTTCCCTTTTGGATACGCAGTATTTT,CASSSLLDTQYF
-,TRBV6-5,TRBJ2-1,TRBD2,TGTGCCAGCAGTTCAGAGCGGGGGGGCTACAATGAGCAGTTCTTC,CASSSERGGYNEQFF
-,TRBV30,TRBJ1-2,-,TGTGCCTGGAGTTACAGGGCGGGCTACACCTTC,CAWSYRAGYTF
-,TRBV7-3,TRBJ2-7,-,TGTGCCAGCAGATCCCACTTCCAGGGCTACGAGCAGTACTTC,CASRSHFQGYEQYF
-,TRBV7-3,TRBJ1-2,-,TGTGCCAGCAGCCCCGGGACAAACTATGGCTACACCTTC,CASSPGTNYGYTF
-,TRBV7-2,TRBJ1-1,-,TGTGCCAGCAGCCGCGGGACCACTGAAGCTTTCTTT,CASSRGTTEAFF
-,TRBV18,TRBJ2-3,-,TGTGCCAGCTCACCGCGGGCCCTCACAGATACGCAGTATTTT,CASSPRALTDTQYF
-,TRBV2,TRBJ2-7,-,TGTGCCAGCAGGTACAGGTTGGCCTACGAGCAGTACTTC,CASRYRLAYEQYF
-,TRBV7-3,TRBJ2-1,TRBD2,TGTGCCAGCAGCTTAGAAACGGGAGGATACAATGAGCAGTTCTTC,CASSLETGGYNEQFF
-,TRBV4-2,TRBJ2-7,TRBD2,TGTGCCAGCAGCCAATTAGGACTAGCGGGGGACGGCTCCTACGAGCAGTACTTC,CASSQLGLAGDGSYEQYF
-,TRBV29-1,TRBJ1-5,TRBD1,TGCAGCGTTGCACAGGGGACAGGACAGCCCCAGCATTTT,CSVAQGTGQPQHF
-,TRBV6-1,TRBJ2-3,-,TGTGCCAGCAGTGAAGGCGGGTTCACAGATACGCAGTATTTT,CASSEGGFTDTQYF
-,TRBV5-1,TRBJ2-7,-,TGCGCCAGCAGCTTGGTCGGGGTGGGCGAGCAGTACTTC,CASSLVGVGEQYF
-,TRBV5-1,TRBJ1-1,-,TGCGCCAGCAGCTCGTATGACAGGATGAGTGAAGCTTTCTTT,CASSSYDRMSEAFF
few,TRBV28,TRBJ2-4,-,TGTGCCAGCAGCGGAGAGGCCAAAAACATTCAGTACTTC,CASSGEAKNIQYF
-,TRBV7-6,TRBJ1-1,-,TGTGCCAGCAGCATGCACAGGAACACTGAAGCTTTCTTT,CASSMHRNTEAFF